A single sample gave rise to the 17 T cell receptor beta chains below, sequenced in a study of cytotoxic CD8 clonotypes in ibrutinib-treated CLL. Assay: immunoSEQ multiplex PCR; the TCRdb copy retains only in-frame clones and omits some. Of approximately 350,000 clones listed, approximately 67% are singletons. Sequencing was performed on PBMCs, taken after 36 months of ibrutinib treatment. The source is a human donor with chronic lymphocytic leukemia.

Only one count was recorded for this clone. This chain joins TRBV6-1 and TRBJ1-5; maybe TRBD1 (5 bases). Germline V lookup: CDR1 MNHNS, CDR2 SASEGT. Between the trimmed V and J ends, which lost 2 bases and 0 bases, there was a span of 20 bases. The CDR3 contains 19 residues. The CDR3 coding sequence is TGTGCCAGCAGTGAAAGGTCGGGGGGGACGGTGAGTAGCAATCAGCCCCAGCATTTT. Residues: CASSERSGGTVSSNQPQHF.

This clone was picked up a small number of times. CDR3 sequence reads: CASSTGVGAHTDTQYF. The CDR3 nucleotides are TGTGCCAGCAGCACTGGTGTGGGGGCCCACACAGATACGCAGTATTTT. The chain has TRBV5-4 and TRBJ2-3; maybe TRBD1 (6 bases). This CDR3 contains 16 residues. V was pared by 4 bases and J by 2 bases, with 17 bases between. CDR1 and CDR2 from the germline V gene are SGHNT and YYREEE (reference sequence).

This clone was recorded only once. J is TRBJ1-5 and V is TRBV10-3, with TRBD1 matching 7 bases. Germline V CDR1 and CDR2: ENHRY, SYGVKD. The V and J ends lost 5 bases and 2 bases, in that order; junction bases with no gene match: 6. The CDR3 is 15 amino acids. The CDR3 DNA reads TGTGCCATCAGTCCCGGACAGGTGGGCAATCAGCCCCAGCATTTT. This codes for CAISPGQVGNQPQHF.

This clone was observed a handful of times. This chain joins TRBV7-9 and TRBJ2-3, with D perhaps TRBD1 or TRBD2 (5 bases each). The CDR3 contains 14 residues. V shed 5 bases and J shed 6 bases, with 15 bases lying between them. CDR1 and CDR2 from the germline V gene are SEHNR and FQNEAQ (reference sequence). The chain's CDR3 is CASSPGFGTDTQYF. DNA of the CDR3: TGTGCCAGCAGCCCGGGGTTTGGGACGGATACGCAGTATTTT.

The V and J genes are TRBV28 and TRBJ2-7; 8 bases match TRBD1. The CDR3 runs 14 residues. Looked up from germline, CDR1 is MDHEN and CDR2 is SYDVKM. V lost 3 bases to trimming and J lost 4 bases; unmatched junction nucleotides: 5. The CDR3 region has the DNA TGTGCCAGCAGTTTTTGGCAGGGGGCTTACGAGCAGTACTTC. It is translated as CASSFWQGAYEQYF.

CDR3 region: CASSSSLYLRNEQFF. CDR3 nucleotide sequence: TGTGCCAGCAGCTCTAGCCTATACCTCCGGAATGAGCAGTTCTTC. This rearrangement joins TRBV7-9 to TRBJ2-1, with D possibly matching TRBD2 (5 bases). The CDR3 is 15 amino acids. V shed 4 bases and J shed 7 bases, with 17 bases lying between them. The germline V gene encodes CDR1 SEHNR and CDR2 FQNEAQ (reference sequence). Complete variable domain (other parts from reference TRBV7-9 and TRBJ2-1): DTGVSQNPRHKITKRGQNVTFRCDPISEHNRLYWYRQTLGQGPEFLTYFQNEAQLEKSRLLSDRFSAERPKGSFSTLEIQRTEQGDSAMYLCASSSSLYLRNEQFFGPGTRLTVL.

This clone was seen a single time. The chain is built from TRBV7-3 and TRBJ2-1; 9 bases map to TRBD1. The CDR3 length is 18 residues. Trimming at V came to 5 bases and at J to 5 bases, leaving 16 bases not matched to a gene. CDR1 SGHTA and CDR2 FQGTGA come from the germline V gene. The CDR3 nucleotides are TGTGCCAGCAGCCAGCAGGGACAGGGAGCAGCCGGTGACAATGAGCAGTTCTTC. Residues: CASSQQGQGAAGDNEQFF.

The gene calls are TRBV21-1 and TRBJ2-7; TRBD1, the table's D call, was not compared with the DNA. TRBV21-1 is tagged as a pseudogene. The CDR3 consists of 16 residues. The CDR3 DNA reads TGTGCCAGCAGCAAAGGGCAGGGCCGAAACCCGGTGGGGCAGTACTTC. Residues: CASSKGQGRNPVGQYF.

The chain employs TRBV4-1 and TRBJ2-1, with D tentatively TRBD2 (6 bases). V was trimmed by 1 base and J by 7 bases, leaving 17 bases between them. The V gene's germline CDR1 is MGHRA and CDR2 YSYEKL. This CDR3 is 16 amino acids long. CDR3 amino acids: CASSQAILALLNEQFF. The CDR3 DNA sequence: TGCGCCAGCAGCCAAGCCATACTAGCACTGCTTAATGAGCAGTTCTTC.

This chain links TRBV5-1 with TRBJ2-3; no reliable D call. The CDR3 contains 14 residues. Germline V gene sequence: CDR1 SGHRS, CDR2 YFSETQ. The germline V and J ends were trimmed by 0 bases and 4 bases, with 9 bases remaining between them. This CDR3 reads CASSLVFRADTQYF. CDR3 DNA: TGCGCCAGCAGCTTGGTTTTCCGGGCAGATACGCAGTATTTT. Full variable domain (remainder filled in from reference TRBV5-1 and TRBJ2-3): KAGVTQTPRYLIKTRGQQVTLSCSPISGHRSVSWYQQTPGQGLQFLFEYFSETQRNKGNFPGRFSGRQFSNSRSEMNVSTLELGDSALYLCASSLVFRADTQYFGPGTRLTVL.

The rearrangement links TRBV27 to TRBJ2-2; a possible D gene is TRBD2 (6 bases). The V end lost 5 bases, the J end lost 3 bases, and 13 bases lay between the germline ends. The CDR3 spans 15 residues. From germline, CDR1 is MNHEY and CDR2 SMNVEV (reference sequence). In DNA, the CDR3 is TGTGCCAGCAGTCAGACCGGGACTCACACCGGGGAGCTGTTTTTT. Its protein is CASSQTGTHTGELFF.

The chain is built from TRBV18 and TRBJ1-1, with a weak D call TRBD1 (5 bases). The V gene's germline CDR1 is KGHSH and CDR2 LQKENI. This CDR3 contains 15 residues. V lost 6 bases to trimming and J lost 2 bases, with 16 bases between them. The CDR3: CASSYELGTNTEAFF. In DNA, the CDR3 is TGTGCCAGCTCTTACGAGTTAGGGACCAACACTGAAGCTTTCTTT. Supplemented by reference TRBV18 and TRBJ1-1, the full variable domain reads NAGVMQNPRHLVRRRGQEARLRCSPMKGHSHVYWYRQLPEEGLKFMVYLQKENIIDESGMPKERFSAEFPKEGPSILRIQQVVRGDSAAYFCASSYELGTNTEAFFGQGTRLTVV.

This chain uses TRBV6-5 with TRBJ1-1; 9 bases map to TRBD1. With 7 bases clipped from V and 2 bases from J, the junction kept 5 bases outside the gene matches. The CDR3 spans 14 residues. Germline V CDR1 and CDR2: MNHEY, SVGAGI. In DNA form, the CDR3 reads TGTGCCAGCAAGGGACAGGGACCCAACACTGAAGCTTTCTTT. Translated, it gives CASKGQGPNTEAFF.

This clone showed up just once. The gene calls are TRBV7-3 and TRBJ1-1; 10 nucleotides align to TRBD1. The CDR3 consists of 15 residues. V gave up 6 bases and J gave up 2 bases; unmatched junction bases: 6. From germline, CDR1 is SGHTA and CDR2 FQGTGA. CDR3 sequence: CASSGQGEPNTEAFF. For the CDR3, the DNA is TGTGCCAGCAGTGGACAGGGGGAACCCAACACTGAAGCTTTCTTT.

This clone was seen once. The chain links TRBV5-1 to TRBJ2-3; D is undetermined. V dropped 2 bases and J dropped 2 bases, with 12 bases sitting between them. CDR1 SGHRS and CDR2 YFSETQ come from the germline V gene. The CDR3 runs to 15 residues. CDR3 nucleotides: TGCGCCAGCAGCTTCGGACCATCAGCCACAGATACGCAGTATTTT. This encodes CASSFGPSATDTQYF. Complete variable domain (other parts from reference TRBV5-1 and TRBJ2-3): KAGVTQTPRYLIKTRGQQVTLSCSPISGHRSVSWYQQTPGQGLQFLFEYFSETQRNKGNFPGRFSGRQFSNSRSEMNVSTLELGDSALYLCASSFGPSATDTQYFGPGTRLTVL.

The genes are TRBV29-1 and TRBJ2-3; a possible D gene is TRBD1 (6 bases). V was clipped by 3 bases and J by 2 bases, with 21 bases between them. The CDR3 covers 17 residues. CDR1 is SQVTM and CDR2 is ANQGSEA in the germline V gene. The CDR3 DNA is TGCAGCGTTGATTCTCCTGGATCCGACAGGTACACAGATACGCAGTATTTT. Translated: CSVDSPGSDRYTDTQYF.

This clone has a single count. The rearrangement joins TRBV7-6 to TRBJ2-5; the D gene is possibly TRBD2 (6 bases). This CDR3 has 14 residues. Germline V lookup: CDR1 SGHVS, CDR2 FNYEAQ. Between the trimmed V and J ends, which lost 1 base and 4 bases, there was a span of 10 bases. CDR3 coding DNA: TGTGCCAGCAGCTTAGGTAGCGGTGCAGAGACCCAGTACTTC. This encodes CASSLGSGAETQYF.